The 19 T cell receptor beta chains in this list originate from one sample, sequenced in a study of T cells after yellow fever vaccination. TCRdb re-called the 5' RACE reads with MiXCR, one entry per CDR3 protein. The top ten clones hold 0.4% to 0.65% of a sample with 200,000 to 300,000 distinct CDR3 sequences, roughly 13% of them seen once. Source: CD4+ T cells sorted from PBMCs, taken 45 days after the yellow fever booster vaccination. Receptors originate from a man younger than 45 who received the YFV17D yellow fever vaccine.

This clonotype was observed a handful of times. The J gene is TRBJ2-3, the V gene TRBV7-2, with D unclear. This CDR3 is built from 11 residues. V shed 1 base and J shed 8 bases, with 4 bases lying between them. Germline V gene lookup returns CDR1 SGHTA and CDR2 FQGNSA. CDR3 DNA: TGTGCCAGCAGCTTAGTGGGTACGCAGTATTTT. Amino acids: CASSLVGTQYF.

The chain combines TRBV12-3 or TRBV12-4 with TRBJ2-2; D not certain. V lost 2 bases, J lost 0 bases, and 7 bases lay in between. CDR3 length equals 15 residues. The DNA for the CDR3 is TGTGCCAGCAGTTTATTTACGGCGAACACCGGGGAGCTGTTTTTT. It is translated as CASSLFTANTGELFF.

This clonotype has just a few counts. The J gene is TRBJ2-6, the V gene TRBV20-1; 9 bases fit TRBD2. Per the germline V gene, CDR1 is DFQATT and CDR2 is SNEGSKA (reference sequence). The CDR3 runs 18 residues. V dropped 1 base and J dropped 2; count of bases not matched to a gene: 9. The CDR3 nucleotides are TGCAGTGCTAGAGCGGGTAGCGGGAGATACCCTGGGGCCAACGTCCTGACTTTC. It is translated as CSARAGSGRYPGANVLTF.

This clonotype was recorded a few times. CDR3 sequence (DNA): TGCGCCAGCAGCTTGGCCGGAGGGAGGAGCGGCGATGAGCAGTTCTTC. Protein: CASSLAGGRSGDEQFF. The chain joins TRBV5-1 to TRBJ2-1, with a tentative D call TRBD2 (6 bases). Trimming removed 0 bases at V and 8 bases at J, with 18 bases between. CDR1 SGHRS and CDR2 YFSETQ come from the germline V gene. The CDR3 loop spans 16 amino acids.

This clonotype appeared a few times. The rearrangement uses TRBV12-3 or TRBV12-4 and TRBJ2-1; D remains unclear. The V end was cut by 3 bases, the J end by 9 bases, with 12 bases between. CDR3 size: 13 residues. The CDR3 protein is CASSFRIEREQFF. For the CDR3, the DNA is TGTGCCAGCAGTTTTAGAATTGAGCGTGAGCAGTTCTTC.

Only a few counts were recorded for this clonotype. This chain uses TRBV20-1 with TRBJ1-1, with a weak D call TRBD1 (5 bases). V lost 0 bases and J lost 1, with 18 bases in between. The CDR3 spans 17 residues. Germline CDR1 reads DFQATT; CDR2 reads SNEGSKA (reference sequence). The CDR3 spells CSARDRQNKIGNTEAFF. The CDR3 coding sequence is TGCAGTGCTAGAGACCGACAGAACAAAATCGGGAACACTGAAGCTTTCTTT.

J is TRBJ2-7 and V is TRBV5-1, with D uncertain. V lost 0 bases, J lost 3 bases, and 10 bases lay in between. The CDR3 loop spans 14 amino acids. Germline CDR1 reads SGHRS; CDR2 reads YFSETQ. The CDR3 here is CASSLEALDYEQYF. In DNA form, the CDR3 reads TGCGCCAGCAGCTTGGAAGCTTTGGACTACGAGCAGTACTTC.

J is TRBJ2-5 and V is TRBV11-2; no clear D gene. This CDR3 is 15 amino acids long. Germline V lookup: CDR1 SGHAT, CDR2 FQNNGV. With 4 bases removed from V and 8 bases from J, the gap between germline ends came to 20 bases. In DNA, the CDR3 is TGTGCCAGCAGCTACTCCGGGCCCCAACCCGCAACCCAGTACTTC. Translation: CASSYSGPQPATQYF.

This clonotype was counted between two and nine times. The gene calls are TRBV15 and TRBJ1-1; no reliable D call. The CDR3 covers 14 residues. CDR1 is LNHNV and CDR2 is YYDKDF in the germline V gene (reference sequence). V lost 11 bases, J lost 1 base, and 17 bases lay in between. The CDR3 protein is CAVRGWGANTEAFF. CDR3 DNA: TGTGCCGTCCGAGGCTGGGGAGCGAACACTGAAGCTTTCTTT.

This clonotype was observed a handful of times. This chain links TRBV27 with TRBJ2-2; the D is unclear. Trimming left V 4 bases short and J 1 base short, with 13 bases between. The CDR3 spans 16 residues. CDR1 and CDR2 (germline): MNHEY, SMNVEV (reference sequence). The CDR3 reads CASSYSPHLNTGELFF. Here the CDR3 DNA reads TGTGCCAGCAGTTACAGTCCTCATCTGAACACCGGGGAGCTGTTTTTT.

V usage is TRBV4-3 and J usage is TRBJ1-4, with 10 positions matching TRBD1. The germline CDR1 and CDR2 sequences are LGHNA and YSLEER. The V gene end was trimmed by 4 bases and the J gene end by 5 bases; junction bases not matched to a gene: 10. The CDR3 totals 17 residues. The DNA of the CDR3 is TGCGCCAGCAGCCCCCGCTCTGGGACAGGGGAAAATGAAAAACTGTTTTTT. Amino acid sequence: CASSPRSGTGENEKLFF.

This clonotype was seen ten or more times. The chain uses TRBV29-1 and TRBJ2-7; the match to TRBD2 covers 12 bases. The V and J ends lost 7 bases and 6 bases, in that order; junction bases with no gene match: 13. Germline CDR1 reads SQVTM; CDR2 reads ANQGSEA. The CDR3 totals 15 residues. The CDR3 sequence is CSAYGASGREAEQYF. The CDR3 DNA reads TGCAGCGCTTACGGGGCTAGCGGGAGGGAGGCCGAGCAGTACTTC.

For this clonotype: This may arise from a read error, as a much more abundant clone is one base away. The chain links TRBV9 to TRBJ2-1; possibly TRBD2 for D (6 bases). The CDR3 spans 16 residues. Germline V CDR1 and CDR2: SGDLS, YYNGEE. The ends were cut back, 3 bases at V and 4 bases at J, with 17 bases in the middle. The CDR3 DNA reads as TGTGCCAGCAGCGCGAGTCCTCGGGGGTTATACAATGAGCAGTTCTTC. Its protein is CASSASPRGLYNEQFF.

This clonotype showed up just a few times. The V gene is TRBV10-3, the J gene TRBJ2-5; TRBD2 matches 16 bases. This CDR3 has 15 amino acids. Trimming removed 10 bases from V and 2 bases from J; junction bases left unmatched: 4. The germline V gene encodes CDR1 ENHRY and CDR2 SYGVKD. The CDR3 sequence: CATKGLAGGQETQYF. The CDR3 nucleotides read TGTGCCACCAAGGGACTAGCGGGAGGGCAAGAGACCCAGTACTTC.

This clonotype was seen only a few times. The chain links TRBV20-1 to TRBJ2-1, with 7 bases matching TRBD2. With 3 bases clipped from V and 7 bases from J, the junction kept 3 bases outside the gene matches. The CDR3 consists of 12 residues. Germline CDR1 DFQATT, CDR2 SNEGSKA (reference sequence). CDR3 DNA sequence: TGCAGTGCTAGTTGGGGGGGAAATGAGCAGTTCTTC. Translated, it gives CSASWGGNEQFF.

This clonotype was observed a handful of times. The chain links TRBV7-9 to TRBJ2-7, with 7 bases identical to TRBD2. Unmatched junction bases numbered 2, after V lost 2 bases and J lost 4 bases. The CDR3 totals 13 residues. Per germline, CDR1 SEHNR and CDR2 FQNEAQ (reference sequence). For the CDR3, the DNA is TGTGCCAGCAGCTTACTAGCGGCATACGAGCAGTACTTC. Encoded protein: CASSLLAAYEQYF. The full variable domain, with the rest looked up from reference TRBV7-9 and TRBJ2-7, is DTGVSQNPRHKITKRGQNVTFRCDPISEHNRLYWYRQTLGQGPEFLTYFQNEAQLEKSRLLSDRFSAERPKGSFSTLEIQRTEQGDSAMYLCASSLLAAYEQYFGPGTRLTVT.

The sample holds many counts of this clonotype. The gene calls are TRBV7-2 and TRBJ1-2, with 12 nucleotides matching TRBD1. CDR3 length: 14 residues. Losses at the gene ends were 4 bases for V and 9 bases for J; bases not matched to a gene: 6. Germline-derived CDR1 and CDR2 are SGHTA and FQGNSA. The CDR3 DNA sequence: TGTGCCAGCAGCTCCAAGGGACAGGGGGCTAGCTACACCTTC. As protein: CASSSKGQGASYTF.

This sequence joins TRBV6-2 or TRBV6-3 and TRBJ2-1, with 7 nucleotides matching TRBD2. The J segment lost 7 bases and the V segment lost 5 bases, leaving 20 bases of the junction unmatched. This CDR3 has 18 amino acids. CDR1 and CDR2 (germline): MNHEY, SVGEGT. The CDR3 DNA sequence: TGTGCCAGCAGTCCCCTCGTTGTCGGGGTAAGCGGGACTAATGAGCAGTTCTTC. Amino acids: CASSPLVVGVSGTNEQFF.

This clonotype has a handful of counts. The chain employs TRBV23-1 and TRBJ2-1; perhaps TRBD2 as D (6 bases). TRBV23-1 is noted as an ORF with a role that remains uncertain. V was trimmed by 0 bases and J by 8 bases, leaving 17 bases between them. This CDR3 comprises 16 residues. CDR3 region: CASSQSTSRDGDEQFF. The CDR3 bases are TGCGCCAGCAGTCAATCTACTAGCCGAGACGGCGATGAGCAGTTCTTC.